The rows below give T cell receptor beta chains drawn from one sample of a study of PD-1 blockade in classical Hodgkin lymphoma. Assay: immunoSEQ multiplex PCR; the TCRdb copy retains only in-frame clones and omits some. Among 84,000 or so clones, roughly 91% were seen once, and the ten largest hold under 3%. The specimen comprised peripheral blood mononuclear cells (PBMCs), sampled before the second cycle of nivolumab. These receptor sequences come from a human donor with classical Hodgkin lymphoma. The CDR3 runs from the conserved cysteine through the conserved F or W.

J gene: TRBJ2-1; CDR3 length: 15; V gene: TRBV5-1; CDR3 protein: CASSPSPLRLDEQFF
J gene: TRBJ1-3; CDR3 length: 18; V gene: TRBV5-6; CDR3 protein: CASSTFGQIVLSGNTIYF
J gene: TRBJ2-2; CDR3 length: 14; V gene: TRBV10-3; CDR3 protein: CAIRTGGHTGELFF
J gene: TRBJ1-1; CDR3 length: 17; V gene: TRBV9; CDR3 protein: CASSVGVKTGPNTEAFF
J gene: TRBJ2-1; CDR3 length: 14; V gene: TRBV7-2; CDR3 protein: CASSFSAGGNEQFF
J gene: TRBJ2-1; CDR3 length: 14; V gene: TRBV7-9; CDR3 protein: CASRPQGTYNEQFF
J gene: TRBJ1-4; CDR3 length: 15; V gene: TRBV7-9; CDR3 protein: CASSLDPPGGEKLFF
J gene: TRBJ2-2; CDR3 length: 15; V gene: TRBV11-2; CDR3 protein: CASTKEGANTGELFF
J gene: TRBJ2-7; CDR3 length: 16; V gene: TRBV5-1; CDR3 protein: CATRGSGASPLGEQYF
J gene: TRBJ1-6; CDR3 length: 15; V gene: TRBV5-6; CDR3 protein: CASTSRGPFTSPLHF
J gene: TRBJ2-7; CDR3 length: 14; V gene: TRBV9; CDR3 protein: CASSPTDSLYEQYF
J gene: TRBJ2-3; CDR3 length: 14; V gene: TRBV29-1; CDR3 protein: CSVVRGLRTDTQYF
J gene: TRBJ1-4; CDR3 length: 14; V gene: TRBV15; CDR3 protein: CATSSPGQGEKLFF
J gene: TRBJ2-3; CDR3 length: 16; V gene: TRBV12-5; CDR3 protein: CASGLAPGLAMDTQYF
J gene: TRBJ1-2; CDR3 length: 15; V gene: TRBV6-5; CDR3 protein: CASSYRGAVGYGYTF
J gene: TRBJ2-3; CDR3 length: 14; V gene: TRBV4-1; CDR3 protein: CASSQEHSTDTQYF
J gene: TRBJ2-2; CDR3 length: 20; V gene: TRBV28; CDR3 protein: CASSFRSYRTGPENTGELFF
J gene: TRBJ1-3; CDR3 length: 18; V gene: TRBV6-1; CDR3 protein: CASSEVGLTVGAGNTIYF
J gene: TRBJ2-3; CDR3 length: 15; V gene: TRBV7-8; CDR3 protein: CASSLDRPSTDTQYF
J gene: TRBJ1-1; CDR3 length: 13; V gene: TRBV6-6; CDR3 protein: CASSFQGTGIAFF
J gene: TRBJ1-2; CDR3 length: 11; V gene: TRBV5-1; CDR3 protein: CASSLGPQYTF
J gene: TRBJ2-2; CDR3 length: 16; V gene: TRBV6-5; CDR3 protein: CASSYGWEGEKKELFF
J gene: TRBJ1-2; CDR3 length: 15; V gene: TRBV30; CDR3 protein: CAWVVSHLAEHGYTF
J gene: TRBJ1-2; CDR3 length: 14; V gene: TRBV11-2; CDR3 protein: CASSLRHGPYGYTF
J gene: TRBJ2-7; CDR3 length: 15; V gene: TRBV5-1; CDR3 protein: CASSPLTGDLDEQYF
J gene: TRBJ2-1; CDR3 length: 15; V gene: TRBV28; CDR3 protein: CASGVAGGSYNEQFF
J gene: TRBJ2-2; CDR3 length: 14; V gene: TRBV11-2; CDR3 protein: CASSPRTGSGELFF
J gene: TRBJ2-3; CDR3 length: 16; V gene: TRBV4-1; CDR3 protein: CASSQAVGDSTDTQYF
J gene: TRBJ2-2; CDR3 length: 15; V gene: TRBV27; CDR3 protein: CASSLRSRVPGELFF
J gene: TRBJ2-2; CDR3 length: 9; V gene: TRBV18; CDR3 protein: CASSGELFF
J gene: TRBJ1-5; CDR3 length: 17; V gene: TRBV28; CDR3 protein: CASSTNVRGPSNQPQHF
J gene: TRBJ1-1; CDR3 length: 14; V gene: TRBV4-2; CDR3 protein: CASSPPAVNTEAFF
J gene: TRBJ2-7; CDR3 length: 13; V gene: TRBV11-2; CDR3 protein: CASSRTGRVEQYF
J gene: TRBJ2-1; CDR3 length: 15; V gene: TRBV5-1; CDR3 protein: CASSLAVDRLNEQFF
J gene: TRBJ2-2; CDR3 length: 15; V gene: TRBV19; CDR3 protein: CASSTEGRGSGELFF
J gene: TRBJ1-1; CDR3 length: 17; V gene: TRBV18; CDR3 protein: CASSPPRGGLLNTEAFF
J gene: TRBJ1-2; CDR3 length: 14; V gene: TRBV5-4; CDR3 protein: CASSLGGGPYGYTF
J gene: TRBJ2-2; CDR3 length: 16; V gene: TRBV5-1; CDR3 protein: CASSLALTVNTGELFF
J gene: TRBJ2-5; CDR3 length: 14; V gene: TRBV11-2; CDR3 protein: CASSSGKRQETQYF
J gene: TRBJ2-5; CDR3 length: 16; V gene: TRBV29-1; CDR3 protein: CSVEPTVAGPGETQYF
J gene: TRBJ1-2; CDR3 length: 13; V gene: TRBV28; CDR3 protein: CASRDRKNYGYTF
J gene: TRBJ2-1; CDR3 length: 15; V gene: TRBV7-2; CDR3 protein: CASSPGLAGVNEQFF
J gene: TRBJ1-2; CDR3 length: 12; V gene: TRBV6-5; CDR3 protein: CASRDSDYGYTF
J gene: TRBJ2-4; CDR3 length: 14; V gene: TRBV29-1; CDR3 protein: CSVVTTTTKNIQYF
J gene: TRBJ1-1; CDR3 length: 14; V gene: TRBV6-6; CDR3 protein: CASSSTGLNTEAFF
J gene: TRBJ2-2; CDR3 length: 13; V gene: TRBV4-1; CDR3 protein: CASSQDSAGELFF
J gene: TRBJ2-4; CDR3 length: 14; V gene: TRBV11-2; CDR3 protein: CASSLGSSLNIQYF
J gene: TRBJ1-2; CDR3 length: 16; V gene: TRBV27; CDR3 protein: CASSFYPGGRLYGYTF
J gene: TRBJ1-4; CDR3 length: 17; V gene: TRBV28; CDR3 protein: CASSLWGRDRGKEKLFF
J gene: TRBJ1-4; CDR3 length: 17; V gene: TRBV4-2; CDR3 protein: CASSQAAYAGEIEKLFF